This entry is about one TCR beta chain. Its matching antigen is unknown. This sample stems from a study of T cell repertoires in cytomegalovirus infection. For the study at large: In the study, CMV epitopes included recently identified HLA-C-restricted and well-studied HLA-B-restricted ones. A matching HLA type, together with CMV infection, was signaled by public TCR beta signatures. Study-wide points: HLA-C-restricted CMV-specific TCR beta clonotypes prevailed in the ex vivo response.

MiXCR, applied by TCRdb to the reads, yields one record per CDR3 protein. The sample has about 830,000 distinct CDR3 sequences, approximately 29% seen once; the top ten hold 12%. CDR1 is DFQATT, CDR2 SNEGSKA, per germline (reference sequence). The CDR3 spans 14 residues. Deletions cut 3 bases from V and 0 bases from J, with 9 bases between. The V and J genes are TRBV20-1 and TRBJ2-1; no firm D call. Sequencing was performed on cultured CD8+ T cells from PBMCs, taken from culture after CMV antigen stimulation. This receptor was obtained from a human donor in good health (CMV status not recorded). Some clones in this sample may be carry-over from other donors' samples. This CDR3 is CSASGSHSYNEQFF. CDR3 DNA: TGCAGTGCTAGTGGCAGCCACTCCTACAATGAGCAGTTCTTC.